The source of this T cell receptor beta chain is a study of T-cell memory formation after mild COVID-19. Study conclusions and caveats: In pre-infection memory, a portion of responding clones appeared, which suggested that cross-reactive memory joined.

Each CDR3 protein gets one entry after TCRdb re-called the 5' RACE reads with MiXCR. The sample shows around 200,000 distinct CDR3 sequences, 16% of them seen only once. Germline values: CDR1 SGHTA, CDR2 FQGNSA. The CDR3 has 13 amino acids. The trim removed 5 bases at V and 2 bases at J, leaving 3 bases unmatched. This clonotype has a handful of counts. Antigen unknown. Sequencing input: PBMCs or a T cell subset sorted from them (not recorded which). This clonotype was obtained from an adult woman who had mild COVID-19 (a few samples of this study predate the infection). Cell type and time point are not known. The gene calls are TRBV7-2 and TRBJ2-7; TRBD1 matches at 7 bases. The chain's CDR3 is CASSRTGPYEQYF. In DNA, the CDR3 is TGTGCCAGCAGCCGGACAGGACCCTACGAGCAGTACTTC.